The clone carrying this T cell receptor (beta chain) was recorded many times. Its antigen is unknown. The sample comes from a study of T cell repertoires in cytomegalovirus infection. Study-level points and caveats: Carriers of CMV and the relevant HLA type were discriminated by public TCR beta frequency.

TCRdb passed the reads through MiXCR, listing each CDR3 protein once. The table includes around 740,000 distinct CDR3 sequences, less than 40% detected once. V gave up 5 bases and J gave up 3 bases, with 17 bases separating them. The length of the CDR3 is 15 residues. The germline CDR1 and CDR2 sequences are SGHTA and FQGNSA. The TCR was taken from a human donor in good health (CMV status not recorded). Some clones in this sample may be carry-over from other donors' samples. V and J are TRBV7-2 and TRBJ2-7; D is tentatively TRBD1 or TRBD2 (5 bases each). Sequencing used PBMCs. The CDR3 DNA is TGTGCCAGCAGCCTCGGGGCAGGTCCCGGCTACGAGCAGTACTTC. Amino acids: CASSLGAGPGYEQYF.